Below are 15 T cell receptor beta chains sequenced from a single sample in a study of somatic mutations in cytotoxic T cells in rheumatoid arthritis. This table comes from immunoSEQ multiplex PCR, and its TCRdb copy is limited to in-frame clones, with some not included. This table has tens of thousands of clones, about 80% appearing once. Sample: CD8+ T cells sorted from blood. These receptors were collected from a man between 40 and 49 years old in good health.

The V and J genes are TRBV27 and TRBJ1-2; D is perhaps TRBD1 (6 bases). The CDR3 length is 14 residues. Trimming stripped 2 bases from V and 4 bases from J, with 11 bases between. Germline V CDR1 and CDR2: MNHEY, SMNVEV (reference sequence). CDR3 coding DNA: TGTGCCAGCAGTTTAACAGGGTCGGTCTATGGCTACACCTTC. Protein sequence: CASSLTGSVYGYTF.

The CDR3 is CSVEDRLDTGVSGNTIYF. In DNA form, the CDR3 reads TGCAGCGTTGAAGACCGACTAGATACAGGCGTCTCTGGAAACACCATATATTTT. The chain carries TRBV29-1 and TRBJ1-3; D is possibly TRBD1 (5 bases). The germline gives CDR1 SQVTM, CDR2 ANQGSEA. The CDR3 runs 18 residues. Trimming removed 0 bases at V and 0 bases at J, with 18 bases between.

The CDR3 sequence is CSVEDARTGQINEKLFF. As DNA, the CDR3 is TGCAGCGTTGAAGATGCAAGAACCGGACAGATTAATGAAAAACTGTTTTTT. The chain is built from TRBV29-1 and TRBJ1-4; a weak D match, TRBD1 (6 bases). The CDR3 is 17 residues long. Germline CDR1 is SQVTM and CDR2 is ANQGSEA. V was shortened by 0 bases and J by 4 bases, with 18 bases between the two germline ends.

This clone was found once. DNA for the CDR3: TGTGCCAGCAGCCCAACTGGACCGTCAGGCACAGATACGCAGTATTTT. Translation: CASSPTGPSGTDTQYF. The chain couples TRBV7-3 to TRBJ2-3, with unresolved D. Per the germline V gene, CDR1 is SGHTA and CDR2 is FQGTGA. The length of the CDR3 is 16 residues. Trimming took 5 bases from V and 1 from J, leaving 16 bases between them.

The CDR3 spells CASRGWGDQPQHF. The CDR3 nucleotides are TGTGCCAGCAGAGGTTGGGGGGATCAGCCCCAGCATTTT. The V call is TRBV28, the J call TRBJ1-5; TRBD1 is a possible D gene (5 bases). The CDR3 sequence is 13 residues long. Trimming removed 6 bases from V and 5 bases from J, with 11 bases in between. The germline gives CDR1 MDHEN, CDR2 SYDVKM. Drawing the rest from reference TRBV28 and TRBJ1-5, the complete variable domain is DVKVTQSSRYLVKRTGEKVFLECVQDMDHENMFWYRQDPGLGLRLIYFSYDVKMKEKGDIPEGYSVSREKKERFSLILESASTNQTSMYLCASRGWGDQPQHFGDGTRLSIL.

J is TRBJ2-1 and V is TRBV15; 10 bases match TRBD2. Trimming took 5 bases from V and 3 from J; bases not matched to a gene: 7. CDR1 and CDR2 from the germline V gene are LNHNV and YYDKDF (reference sequence). The CDR3 consists of 16 residues. The CDR3 region is CATSGKREGLYNEQFF. CDR3 coding DNA: TGTGCCACCAGCGGAAAGCGGGAGGGCCTCTACAATGAGCAGTTCTTC.

In its sample, this clone was seen once. The chain is built from TRBV5-6 and TRBJ2-7, with D uncertain. The CDR3 has 17 amino acids. Germline V lookup: CDR1 SGHDT, CDR2 YYEEEE. The V gene lost 4 bases and the J gene lost 5 bases, with 25 bases spanning the gap. The CDR3 DNA reads as TGTGCCAGCAGCCCCTTAGGCAGCCCCAACAGTCTCCACGAGCAGTACTTC. Translated, it gives CASSPLGSPNSLHEQYF.

This clone occurred a few times. This chain joins TRBV7-9 and TRBJ1-2; TRBD1 matches at 7 bases. V lost 5 bases and J lost 1; bases outside the gene matches: 10. Germline V gives CDR1 SEHNR, CDR2 FQNEAQ (reference sequence). The CDR3 consists of 16 residues. This chain's CDR3 is CASSTTRQGLNYGYTF. The CDR3 DNA sequence: TGTGCCAGCAGCACTACAAGACAGGGCCTTAACTATGGCTACACCTTC.

This chain connects TRBV9 to TRBJ2-7; 11 nucleotides line up with TRBD1. With 4 bases clipped from V and 3 bases from J, the junction kept 3 bases outside the gene matches. This CDR3 contains 14 residues. Germline CDR1 SGDLS, CDR2 YYNGEE. In DNA, the CDR3 is TGTGCCAGCAGCTTGGGACAGGGGGACTACGAGCAGTACTTC. Its translation is CASSLGQGDYEQYF.

The rearrangement uses TRBV5-1 and TRBJ2-7; no clear D gene. V lost 4 bases to trimming and J lost 3 bases, with 14 bases between them. CDR1 is SGHRS, CDR2 YFSETQ, per germline. This CDR3 has 14 residues. The CDR3: CASSPSGTNYEQYF. The CDR3 nucleotides are TGCGCCAGCAGCCCAAGTGGAACAAACTACGAGCAGTACTTC.

The chain carries TRBV9 and TRBJ1-2; 7 positions match TRBD1. The CDR3 runs to 15 residues. CDR1 and CDR2 (germline): SGDLS, YYNGEE. V shed 4 bases, J shed 4 bases, and the junction held 10 bases outside the gene matches. CDR3 loop: CASSFRDSQAYGYTF. The CDR3 region has the DNA TGTGCCAGCAGCTTCCGGGACAGCCAAGCCTATGGCTACACCTTC.

The chain couples TRBV28 to TRBJ1-5, with 10 bases matching TRBD1. The V gene end was trimmed by 3 bases and the J gene end by 7 bases; junction bases not matched to a gene: 6. This CDR3 is built from 15 residues. Germline assignment: CDR1 MDHEN and CDR2 SYDVKM. This CDR3 reads CASSFRGQGKQPQHF. CDR3 sequence (DNA): TGTGCCAGCAGTTTCAGGGGACAGGGGAAGCAGCCCCAGCATTTT.

The chain combines TRBV29-1 with TRBJ2-5; D unresolved. Near its end, the DNA agrees better with TRBJ2-7, so the J call may be wrong. CDR1 is SQVTM, CDR2 ANQGSEA, per germline. The CDR3 spans 13 residues. For the CDR3, the DNA is TGCAGCGTTGAGGACCCCGCTTCCTACGAGCAGTACTTC. This codes for CSVEDPASYEQYF.

The chain links TRBV11-2 to TRBJ2-1, with 12 bases fitting TRBD2. The CDR3 runs to 15 residues. The ends lost 6 bases at V and 8 bases at J; junction bases unmatched: 8. The germline V gene encodes CDR1 SGHAT and CDR2 FQNNGV. DNA for the CDR3: TGTGCCAGCAGTTCCGGGACTAGCGGGTATTATGAGCAGTTCTTC. Its protein is CASSSGTSGYYEQFF.

Only one count was recorded for this clone. This chain uses TRBV27 with TRBJ2-1, with 8 positions matching TRBD2. The CDR3 is 17 amino acids. Trimming took 0 bases from V and 6 from J; bases not matched to a gene: 10. Germline V CDR1 and CDR2: MNHEY, SMNVEV (reference sequence). The CDR3 sequence: CASSLSRSTSAFNEQFF. The CDR3 coding sequence is TGTGCCAGCAGTTTATCGAGATCGACTAGCGCATTCAATGAGCAGTTCTTC.